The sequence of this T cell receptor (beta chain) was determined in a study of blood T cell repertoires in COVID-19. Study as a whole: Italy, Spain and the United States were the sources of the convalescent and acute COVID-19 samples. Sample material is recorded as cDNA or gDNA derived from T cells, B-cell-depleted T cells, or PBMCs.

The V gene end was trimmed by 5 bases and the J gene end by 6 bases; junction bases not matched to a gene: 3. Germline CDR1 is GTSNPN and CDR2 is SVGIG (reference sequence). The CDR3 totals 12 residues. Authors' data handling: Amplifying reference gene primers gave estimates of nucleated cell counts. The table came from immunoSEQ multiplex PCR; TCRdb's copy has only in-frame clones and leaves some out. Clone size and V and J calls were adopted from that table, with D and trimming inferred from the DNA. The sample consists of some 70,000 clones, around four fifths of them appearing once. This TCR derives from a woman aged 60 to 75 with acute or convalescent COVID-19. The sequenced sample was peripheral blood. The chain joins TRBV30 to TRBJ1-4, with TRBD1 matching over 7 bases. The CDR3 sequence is CAWQTGYEKLFF. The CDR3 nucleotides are TGTGCCTGGCAGACAGGGTATGAAAAACTGTTTTTT.